Listed here are 30 T cell receptor beta chains from one sample, sequenced in a study of PD-1 blockade in classical Hodgkin lymphoma. Time point reported: cycle 4 day 1 (C4D1), after less than 7 weeks of nivolumab. Every patient was affected by relapse after autologous stem cell transplantation, while exposure to brentuximab vedotin was not uniform. Purified CD4+ T cells were obtained from thawed PBMCs through magnetic negative selection. Using immunoSEQ multiplex PCR, the repertoire was profiled, and TCRdb retains in-frame clones only, with some absent. The repertoire holds 25,000 to 35,000 clones, roughly 80% seen once, with less than 0.65% in the top ten. Here the sequenced sample was CD4+ T cells from blood, taken before the fourth cycle of nivolumab. Receptors were obtained from a human donor with classical Hodgkin lymphoma.

This clone has a handful of counts. The chain combines TRBV4-2 with TRBJ1-4, with 10 positions matching TRBD1. The CDR3 is 15 amino acids. The V gene end was trimmed by 8 bases and the J gene end by 8 bases; junction bases not matched to a gene: 11. The V gene's germline CDR1 is LGHNA and CDR2 YNFKEQ. This CDR3 is CASAAPGQGNEKLFF. The DNA for the CDR3 is TGTGCCAGCGCAGCGCCGGGACAGGGGAACGAAAAACTGTTTTTT.

This chain uses TRBV5-1 with TRBJ2-3, with 7 bases matching TRBD1. The CDR3 totals 14 residues. J lost 4 bases, V lost 4 bases, and 6 bases had no gene match. Germline V gene lookup returns CDR1 SGHRS and CDR2 YFSETQ. The DNA of the CDR3 is TGCGCCAGCAGCACACAGGGGTCCTCAGATACGCAGTATTTT. It translates to CASSTQGSSDTQYF.

This chain uses TRBV14 with TRBJ1-1, with 11 positions matching TRBD1. The CDR3 length is 15 residues. Germline loops: CDR1 SGHDN, CDR2 FVKESK. With V trimmed by 5 bases and J by 2 bases, 4 bases remained unmatched. CDR3 loop: CASSLRTGGNTEAFF. The CDR3 DNA is TGTGCCAGCAGCTTACGGACAGGGGGCAACACTGAAGCTTTCTTT.

The chain couples TRBV2 to TRBJ2-1, with D maybe TRBD1 (6 bases). This CDR3 contains 16 residues. Germline-derived CDR1 and CDR2 are SNHLY and FYNNEI. V lost 6 bases and J lost 3, with 18 bases in between. In DNA form, the CDR3 reads TGTGCCAGCAGCGCAAACAGGGCGTCGGTCTACAATGAGCAGTTCTTC. Translation: CASSANRASVYNEQFF.

This chain connects TRBV28 to TRBJ1-4; TRBD1 aligns across 8 bases. Germline assignment: CDR1 MDHEN and CDR2 SYDVKM. This CDR3 region has 15 residues. The V and J ends lost 6 bases and 5 bases, in that order; junction bases with no gene match: 8. The CDR3 sequence: CASRLPGTGNEKLFF. The CDR3 DNA sequence: TGTGCCAGCAGACTTCCCGGGACAGGAAATGAAAAACTGTTTTTT. Combining the CDR3 with reference TRBV28 and TRBJ1-4 gives the whole variable domain DVKVTQSSRYLVKRTGEKVFLECVQDMDHENMFWYRQDPGLGLRLIYFSYDVKMKEKGDIPEGYSVSREKKERFSLILESASTNQTSMYLCASRLPGTGNEKLFFGSGTQLSVL.

As concerns this clone: In the same sample, other DNA sequences code for this CDR3. The chain combines TRBV7-8 with TRBJ1-1, with a possible D match to TRBD1 (5 bases). Germline V gene lookup returns CDR1 SGHVS and CDR2 FQNEAQ. The CDR3 sequence is 14 residues long. Trimming cost V 1 base and J 2 bases, with 8 bases left between them. The CDR3 loop reads CASSLVQGNTEAFF. CDR3 sequence (DNA): TGTGCCAGCAGCTTAGTTCAGGGTAACACTGAAGCTTTCTTT.

This clone came up a few times. The rearrangement uses TRBV7-2 and TRBJ1-1; 9 nucleotides match TRBD1. Trimming cost V 4 bases and J 4 bases; bases outside gene matches: 4. The V gene's germline CDR1 is SGHTA and CDR2 FQGNSA. The CDR3 has 14 residues. CDR3 sequence reads: CASSSQQGATEAFF. CDR3 nucleotides: TGTGCCAGCAGCTCGCAACAGGGGGCCACTGAAGCTTTCTTT.

The chain uses TRBV5-1 and TRBJ2-5; perhaps TRBD1 as D (5 bases). Germline V CDR1 and CDR2: SGHRS, YFSETQ. CDR3 length: 13 amino acids. V dropped 0 bases and J dropped 9 bases, with 12 bases sitting between them. Here the CDR3 reads CASSLGVEGAQYF. The CDR3 DNA sequence: TGCGCCAGCAGCTTGGGGGTCGAAGGGGCCCAGTACTTC.

This sequence joins TRBV6-1 and TRBJ1-2; D remains unclear. The CDR3 extends over 14 amino acids. Trimming took off 2 bases at V and 8 bases at J, with 15 bases between the two ends. Germline CDR1 is MNHNS and CDR2 is SASEGT. CDR3 residues: CASSELYGLSGYTF. For the CDR3, the DNA is TGTGCCAGCAGTGAATTATACGGATTATCAGGCTACACCTTC.

On this clone itself: Other DNA sequences in the sample encode the same CDR3. This rearrangement joins TRBV5-1 to TRBJ2-6, with D tentatively TRBD2 (5 bases). Germline CDR1 reads SGHRS; CDR2 reads YFSETQ. V was clipped by 4 bases and J by 0 bases, with 8 bases between them. The CDR3 has 15 amino acids. CDR3 region: CASSPLGSGANVLTF. In nucleotides, the CDR3 is TGCGCCAGCAGCCCACTAGGCTCTGGGGCCAACGTCCTGACTTTC.

The chain carries TRBV6-6 and TRBJ2-4; TRBD1 or TRBD2 may be the D gene (5 bases each). Germline CDR1 and CDR2: MNHNY and SVGAGI (reference sequence). The CDR3 runs to 13 residues. V lost 3 bases and J 11 bases, leaving 14 bases between the germline ends. CDR3 amino acids: CASSYGDAGFQYF. In DNA form, the CDR3 reads TGTGCCAGCAGTTATGGGGACGCCGGGTTTCAGTACTTC.

This chain links TRBV5-6 with TRBJ2-7; D call uncertain. The length of the CDR3 is 14 residues. Germline lookup yields CDR1 SGHDT and CDR2 YYEEEE. Trimming took off 0 bases at V and 9 bases at J, with 16 bases between the two ends. The CDR3 is CASSLVSSPNVQYF. The DNA for the CDR3 is TGTGCCAGCAGCTTGGTATCTTCCCCCAACGTGCAGTACTTC.

The J gene is TRBJ2-7, the V gene TRBV6-6; D is uncertain. Per the germline V gene, CDR1 is MNHNY and CDR2 is SVGAGI (reference sequence). This CDR3 is built from 14 residues. V was cut by 6 bases and J by 0 bases, with 12 bases left in between. CDR3 bases: TGTGCCAGCAGGGAACAGCCGACCTCCTACGAGCAGTACTTC. It specifies CASREQPTSYEQYF.

The chain is built from TRBV2 and TRBJ1-2, with 9 bases that match TRBD1. The CDR3 has 15 amino acids. Unmatched junction bases numbered 9, after V lost 2 bases and J lost 8 bases. Per germline, CDR1 SNHLY and CDR2 FYNNEI. As DNA, the CDR3 is TGTGCCAGCAGTGAAAGAGGGACAGGGTTTGGGGGCTACACCTTC. Its translation: CASSERGTGFGGYTF.

V and J are TRBV7-9 and TRBJ2-1; 8 bases fit TRBD1. The germline CDR1 and CDR2 sequences are SEHNR and FQNEAQ (reference sequence). CDR3 length equals 14 residues. J was trimmed by 13 bases and V by 5 bases; bases with no gene match: 13. The CDR3 region has the DNA TGTGCCAGCAGCCCTAGACAGGGGAATTTAGTACAGTTCTTC. Translating it yields CASSPRQGNLVQFF.

This chain connects TRBV7-9 to TRBJ2-2; 7 bases line up with TRBD2. Trimming cost V 8 bases and J 6 bases; bases outside gene matches: 6. The CDR3 runs 13 residues. Germline CDR1 is SEHNR and CDR2 is FQNEAQ (reference sequence). The CDR3 loop is CASGVRGAGELFF. The DNA of the CDR3 is TGTGCCAGCGGGGTACGGGGGGCCGGGGAGCTGTTTTTT.

The chain employs TRBV27 and TRBJ1-1, with no clear D. This CDR3 is built from 12 residues. V was pared by 9 bases and J by 1 base, with 9 bases between. CDR1 is MNHEY and CDR2 is SMNVEV in the germline V gene (reference sequence). CDR3 sequence (DNA): TGTGCCAGTGCCGCCGGGAACACTGAAGCTTTCTTT. Amino acids: CASAAGNTEAFF.

This clone has only one observation. The V and J genes are TRBV28 and TRBJ2-7; 9 bases are shared with TRBD2. This CDR3 is 14 amino acids long. V was pared by 5 bases and J by 6 bases, with 8 bases of the junction left unmatched. CDR1 and CDR2 (germline): MDHEN, SYDVKM. The CDR3 DNA reads as TGTGCCAGCAGTCCGGCGGGACTAGCAAGCGAGCAGTACTTC. Amino acid sequence: CASSPAGLASEQYF.

The V call is TRBV5-1, the J call TRBJ2-5, with 10 bases that match TRBD2. The CDR3 extends over 14 amino acids. Looked up from germline, CDR1 is SGHRS and CDR2 is YFSETQ. J lost 3 bases, V lost 4 bases, and 3 bases had no gene match. CDR3 DNA sequence: TGCGCCAGCAGCCCAGGACTAGCGGAAGAGACCCAGTACTTC. Amino acids: CASSPGLAEETQYF.

In DNA, the CDR3 is TGTGCCAGCAGTTTACGGGACTGGACAGGGAGATCGGGTAATGAAAAACTGTTTTTT. Its protein is CASSLRDWTGRSGNEKLFF. This rearrangement joins TRBV7-9 to TRBJ1-4, with 8 bases aligning to TRBD1. Germline V gene sequence: CDR1 SEHNR, CDR2 FQNEAQ (reference sequence). The J segment lost 4 bases and the V segment lost 6 bases, leaving 19 bases of the junction unmatched. CDR3 size: 19 residues.

J is TRBJ2-1 and V is TRBV5-1, with 7 bases matching TRBD1. This CDR3 is built from 15 residues. Trimming at V came to 0 bases and at J to 6 bases, leaving 6 bases not matched to a gene. Germline values: CDR1 SGHRS, CDR2 YFSETQ. CDR3 protein: CASSLVAGGGNEQFF. The CDR3 DNA reads TGCGCCAGCAGCTTGGTGGCAGGGGGTGGCAATGAGCAGTTCTTC.

The rearrangement uses TRBV5-1 and TRBJ1-5, with D possibly being TRBD1 (5 bases). Trimming removed 0 bases from V and 0 bases from J, with 7 bases in between. Germline CDR1 and CDR2: SGHRS and YFSETQ. The CDR3 runs to 15 residues. The CDR3 region is CASSLEGISNQPQHF. The DNA for the CDR3 is TGCGCCAGCAGCTTGGAGGGGATTAGCAATCAGCCCCAGCATTTT. Together with reference TRBV5-1 and TRBJ1-5, the CDR3 gives the full variable domain: KAGVTQTPRYLIKTRGQQVTLSCSPISGHRSVSWYQQTPGQGLQFLFEYFSETQRNKGNFPGRFSGRQFSNSRSEMNVSTLELGDSALYLCASSLEGISNQPQHFGDGTRLSIL.

The chain couples TRBV7-9 to TRBJ2-4; maybe TRBD1 (5 bases). CDR1 is SEHNR and CDR2 is FQNEAQ in the germline V gene (reference sequence). This CDR3 has 11 residues. The ends were cut back, 6 bases at V and 8 bases at J, with 8 bases in the middle. In nucleotides, the CDR3 is TGTGCCAGCAGTACAGGTGACATTCAGTACTTC. Protein: CASSTGDIQYF. Full variable domain (outside the CDR3, taken from reference TRBV7-9 and TRBJ2-4): DTGVSQNPRHKITKRGQNVTFRCDPISEHNRLYWYRQTLGQGPEFLTYFQNEAQLEKSRLLSDRFSAERPKGSFSTLEIQRTEQGDSAMYLCASSTGDIQYFGAGTRLSVL.

The chain employs TRBV5-6 and TRBJ1-5, with 9 bases lining up with TRBD1. Looked up from germline, CDR1 is SGHDT and CDR2 is YYEEEE. The ends lost 2 bases at V and 3 bases at J; junction bases unmatched: 6. CDR3 size: 16 residues. The CDR3 protein is CASSLWGQGNNQPQHF. The CDR3 bases are TGTGCCAGCAGCTTATGGGGACAGGGAAACAATCAGCCCCAGCATTTT.

This clone has only one observation. V and J are TRBV7-2 and TRBJ1-6, with 10 bases lining up with TRBD1. Germline CDR1 and CDR2: SGHTA and FQGNSA. V was pared by 1 base and J by 9 bases, with 3 bases of the junction left unmatched. CDR3 size: 15 residues. In DNA form, the CDR3 reads TGTGCCAGCAGCTTAGGGACAGGGGGAGGTTCACCCCTCCACTTT. Its protein product is CASSLGTGGGSPLHF.

This chain uses TRBV5-1 with TRBJ1-3; perhaps TRBD1 as D (6 bases). This CDR3 is built from 13 residues. The V end lost 5 bases, the J end lost 1 base, and 7 bases lay between the germline ends. The V gene's germline CDR1 is SGHRS and CDR2 YFSETQ. CDR3 sequence (DNA): TGCGCCAGCAGAACAGGGTCTGGAAACACCATATATTTT. Its translation is CASRTGSGNTIYF.

The chain couples TRBV7-8 to TRBJ1-1; D is uncertain. The CDR3 is 12 residues long. The germline gives CDR1 SGHVS, CDR2 FQNEAQ. The germline V and J ends were trimmed by 6 bases and 8 bases, with 13 bases remaining between them. CDR3: CASSHPGNEAFF. The CDR3 DNA follows: TGTGCCAGCAGTCACCCCGGGAACGAAGCTTTCTTT. Complete variable domain (other parts from reference TRBV7-8 and TRBJ1-1): GAGVSQSPRYKVAKRGQDVALRCDPISGHVSLFWYQQALGQGPEFLTYFQNEAQLDKSGLPSDRFFAERPEGSVSTLKIQRTQQEDSAVYLCASSHPGNEAFFGQGTRLTVV.

V gene TRBV7-9 combines with J gene TRBJ2-5; D is perhaps TRBD1 or TRBD2 (5 bases each). V was pared by 0 bases and J by 1 base, with 6 bases between. From germline, CDR1 is SEHNR and CDR2 FQNEAQ (reference sequence). This CDR3 has 14 amino acids. The CDR3 sequence: CASSLAGVQETQYF. The DNA for the CDR3 is TGTGCCAGCAGCTTAGCGGGGGTCCAAGAGACCCAGTACTTC.

This chain joins TRBV19 and TRBJ2-7, with D possibly being TRBD1 (5 bases). The V gene lost 4 bases and the J gene lost 7 bases, with 26 bases spanning the gap. Germline CDR1 reads LNHDA; CDR2 reads SQIVND (reference sequence). The CDR3 sequence is 17 residues long. The CDR3 sequence is CASSSNRPSGQLSEQYF. In nucleotides, the CDR3 is TGTGCCAGTAGTAGTAACAGGCCGTCAGGTCAACTTTCGGAGCAGTACTTC.

The chain recombines TRBV28 with TRBJ2-3; possibly TRBD2 for D (5 bases). This CDR3 region has 14 residues. V was cut by 6 bases and J by 3 bases, with 13 bases left in between. The V gene's germline CDR1 is MDHEN and CDR2 SYDVKM. The CDR3 sequence: CASREAGWTDTQYF. The CDR3 DNA is TGTGCCAGCAGAGAGGCGGGCTGGACAGATACGCAGTATTTT.